This T cell receptor beta chain was documented in a study of blood T cell repertoires in COVID-19. The protocol was immunoSEQ multiplex PCR, while the TCRdb copy is restricted to in-frame clones and leaves out a portion. The top ten hold roughly 1.5% of the sample, which has 130,000 or so clones, approximately 80% seen once. V gave up 5 bases and J gave up 5 bases, with 22 bases separating them. This CDR3 comprises 17 residues. CDR1 is MDHEN, CDR2 SYDVKM, per germline. Sequences were obtained from peripheral blood. The TCR originated in a human donor in a cohort sampled during active COVID-19. The chain carries TRBV28 and TRBJ1-5, with D unresolved. CDR3 in amino acids: CASSGFQDAAVDQPQHF. The CDR3 DNA is TGTGCCAGCAGTGGCTTCCAAGATGCAGCGGTAGATCAGCCCCAGCATTTT.